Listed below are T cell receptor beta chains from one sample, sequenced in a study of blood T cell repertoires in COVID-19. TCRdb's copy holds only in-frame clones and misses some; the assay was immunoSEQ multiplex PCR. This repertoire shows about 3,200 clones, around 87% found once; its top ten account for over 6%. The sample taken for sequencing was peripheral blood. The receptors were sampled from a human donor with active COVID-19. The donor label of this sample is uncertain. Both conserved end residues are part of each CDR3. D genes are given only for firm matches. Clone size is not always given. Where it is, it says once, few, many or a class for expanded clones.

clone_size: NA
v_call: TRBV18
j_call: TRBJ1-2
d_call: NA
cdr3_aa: CASSLEPTRIGYGYTF
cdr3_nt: TGTGCCAGCTCACTTGAACCGACACGGATCGGCTATGGCTACACCTTC

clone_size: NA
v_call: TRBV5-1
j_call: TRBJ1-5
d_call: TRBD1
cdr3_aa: CASSRGTGSNQPQHF
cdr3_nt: TGCGCCAGCAGCCGCGGGACAGGAAGCAATCAGCCCCAGCATTTT

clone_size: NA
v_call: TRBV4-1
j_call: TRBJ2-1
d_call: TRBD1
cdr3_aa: CASSPDRGLHEQFF
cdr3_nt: TGCGCCAGCAGCCCAGACAGGGGTCTGCATGAGCAGTTCTTC

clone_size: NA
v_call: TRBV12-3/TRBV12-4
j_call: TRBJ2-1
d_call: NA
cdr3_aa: CASARGPTSQFF
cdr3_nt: TGTGCCAGCGCGCGAGGGCCGACTAGTCAGTTCTTC

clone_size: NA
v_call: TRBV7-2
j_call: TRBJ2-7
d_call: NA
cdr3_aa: CASSLTNLPYEQYF
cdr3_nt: TGTGCCAGCAGCTTGACTAACCTCCCCTACGAGCAGTACTTC

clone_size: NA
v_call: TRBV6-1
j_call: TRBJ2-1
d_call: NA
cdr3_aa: CASSENNNEQFF
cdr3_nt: TGTGCCAGCAGTGAAAACAACAATGAGCAGTTCTTC

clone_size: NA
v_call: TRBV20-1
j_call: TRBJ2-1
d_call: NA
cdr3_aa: CSATTSNEQFF
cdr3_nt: TGCAGTGCTACCACTAGCAATGAGCAGTTCTTC

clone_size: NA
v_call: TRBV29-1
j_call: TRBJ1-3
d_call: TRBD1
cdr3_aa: CSVETGTGNTIYF
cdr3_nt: TGCAGCGTTGAGACAGGGACTGGAAACACCATATATTTT

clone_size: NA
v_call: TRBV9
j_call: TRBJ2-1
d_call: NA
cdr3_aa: CASSVPPRYNEQFF
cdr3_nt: TGTGCCAGCAGCGTACCCCCCCGCTACAATGAGCAGTTCTTC

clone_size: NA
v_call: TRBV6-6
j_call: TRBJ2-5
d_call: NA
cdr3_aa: CASSYRGGETQYF
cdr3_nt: TGTGCCAGCAGTTATAGGGGTGGGGAGACCCAGTACTTC

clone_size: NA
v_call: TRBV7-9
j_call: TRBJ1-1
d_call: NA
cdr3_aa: CASIAGTLAAPTEAFF
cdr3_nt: TGTGCCAGCATCGCCGGGACTCTCGCGGCCCCCACTGAAGCTTTCTTT

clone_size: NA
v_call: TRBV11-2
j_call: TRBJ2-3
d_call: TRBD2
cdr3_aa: CASSYKSFSGGAIDTQYF
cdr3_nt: TGTGCCAGCAGCTACAAATCCTTTAGCGGGGGGGCTATAGATACGCAGTATTTT

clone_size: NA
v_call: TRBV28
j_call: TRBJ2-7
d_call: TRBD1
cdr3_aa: CATKETRGQGLAEQYF
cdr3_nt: TGTGCTACAAAGGAGACCAGGGGACAGGGTCTTGCCGAGCAGTACTTC

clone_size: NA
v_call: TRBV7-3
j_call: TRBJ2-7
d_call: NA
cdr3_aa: CASSPNSPGPTNEQYF
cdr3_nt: TGTGCCAGCAGCCCCAACAGCCCAGGCCCGACTAACGAGCAGTACTTC

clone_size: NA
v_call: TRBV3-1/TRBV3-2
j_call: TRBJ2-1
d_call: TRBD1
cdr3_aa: CASSGQGSYNEQFF
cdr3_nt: TGTGCCAGCAGCGGACAGGGGTCCTACAATGAGCAGTTCTTC

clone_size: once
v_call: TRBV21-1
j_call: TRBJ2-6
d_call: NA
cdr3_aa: CASSKDEGSHRRASGANVLTF
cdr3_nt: TGTGCCAGCAGCAAAGACGAGGGATCCCATCGGCGCGCTTCTGGGGCCAACGTCCTGACTTTC

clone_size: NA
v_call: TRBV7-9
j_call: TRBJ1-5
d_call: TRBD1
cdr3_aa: CASSLGTGGKHNQPQHF
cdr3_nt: TGTGCCAGCAGCTTAGGGACAGGGGGTAAACACAATCAGCCCCAGCATTTT

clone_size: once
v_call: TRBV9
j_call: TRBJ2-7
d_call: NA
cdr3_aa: CASSVSGTSYEQYF
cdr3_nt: TGTGCCAGCAGCGTCTCGGGGACTTCCTACGAGCAGTACTTC

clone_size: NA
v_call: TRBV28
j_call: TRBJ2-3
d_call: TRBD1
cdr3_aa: CASSPPNRTGRHSDTQYF
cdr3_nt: TGTGCCAGCAGTCCCCCTAACAGGACAGGGCGGCACTCAGATACGCAGTATTTT

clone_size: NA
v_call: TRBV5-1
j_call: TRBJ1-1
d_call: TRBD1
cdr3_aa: CASSLGQGWTEAFF
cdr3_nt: TGCGCCAGCAGCTTGGGACAGGGCTGGACTGAAGCTTTCTTT

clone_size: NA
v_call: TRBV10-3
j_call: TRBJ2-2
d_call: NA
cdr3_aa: CAISERRGQGNTGELFF
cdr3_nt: TGTGCCATCAGTGAAAGGAGGGGGCAGGGGAACACCGGGGAGCTGTTTTTT

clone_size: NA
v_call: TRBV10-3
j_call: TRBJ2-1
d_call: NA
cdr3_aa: CATGTPSDEQFF
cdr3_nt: TGTGCCACCGGGACCCCTAGCGATGAGCAGTTCTTC

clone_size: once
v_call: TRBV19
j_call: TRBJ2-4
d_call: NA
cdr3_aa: CASSSRDTTLAKNIQYF
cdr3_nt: TGTGCCAGTAGTTCCCGGGACACTACACTAGCCAAAAACATTCAGTACTTC

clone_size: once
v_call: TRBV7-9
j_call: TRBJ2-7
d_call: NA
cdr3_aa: CASSPPSYEQYF
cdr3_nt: TGTGCCAGCAGCCCGCCCAGCTACGAGCAGTACTTC

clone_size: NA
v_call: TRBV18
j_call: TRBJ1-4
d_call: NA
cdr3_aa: CASSPLRDNKRSTNEKLFF
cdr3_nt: TGTGCCAGCTCACCACTCCGGGACAACAAACGGTCAACTAATGAAAAACTGTTTTTT

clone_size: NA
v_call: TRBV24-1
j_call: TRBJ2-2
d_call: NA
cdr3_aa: CATSDRIPGDTGELFF
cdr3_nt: TGTGCCACCAGTGACCGTATTCCGGGGGACACCGGGGAGCTGTTTTTT

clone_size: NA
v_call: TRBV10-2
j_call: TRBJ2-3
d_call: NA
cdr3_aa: CASKSTVTYTDTQYF
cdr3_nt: TGCGCCAGCAAGTCCACGGTAACTTACACAGATACGCAGTATTTT

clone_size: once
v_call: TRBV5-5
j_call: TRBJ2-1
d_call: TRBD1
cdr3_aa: CASSLVTGMGERNEQFF
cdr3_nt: TGTGCCAGCAGCTTGGTGACAGGGATGGGAGAGCGCAATGAGCAGTTCTTC

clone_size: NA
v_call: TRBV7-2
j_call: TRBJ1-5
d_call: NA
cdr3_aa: CASSLAGVRPQHF
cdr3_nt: TGTGCCAGCAGCTTGGCAGGGGTCCGGCCCCAGCATTTT